This T cell receptor (beta chain) was sequenced during a study of CD8+ T cells in alopecia areata. Study results and limitations: Scalp sample sequencing also detects resident alphabeta T cells of normal skin. Throughout tofacitinib, many expanded lesional clones continued to persist in scalp and blood.

Note on this clone: What it binds is unknown.

Noted treatment: oral pan-JAK inhibitor, 5-10 mg twice daily. TCR sequencing used cDNA made by reverse transcription of extracted RNA. Clones were sequenced by immunoSEQ multiplex PCR, and TCRdb holds only the in-frame ones, with some missing. Of around 300,000 clones in the sample, about 60% are singletons; the top ten hold 0.9% to 0.95%. CDR3 length: 16 residues. J was trimmed by 3 bases and V by 6 bases; bases with no gene match: 8. Germline assignment: CDR1 ENHRY and CDR2 SYGVKD. The sequenced sample was CD4+ T cells sorted from blood, obtained around week 54, from a patient treated with tofacitinib. The receptor was isolated from a human donor with alopecia areata. The chain is built from TRBV10-3 and TRBJ2-1; 10 bases fit TRBD2. CDR3 region: CAIRSASGGLYNEQFF. The CDR3 coding sequence is TGTGCCATCAGATCGGCTAGCGGGGGCCTCTACAATGAGCAGTTCTTC.